Listed here is a single TCR beta chain. What antigen it recognizes has not been identified. No much larger clonotype is one base removed from it; base qualities were not supplied. V is reduced by 0 bases and J by 7 bases, leaving a spacing of 7 bases between them. The germline V gene (reference sequence) yields DFQATT for CDR1 and SNEGSKA for CDR2. The CDR3 starts with the cysteine, ends with the phenylalanine, and has 11 residues. Only the CDR3 region is kept as DNA, spanning 33 bases read in frame from base 1. This sample was taken from a study of persistence of HIV-infected CD4 T cells (dated by TCRdb to the early 2020s). For the wider study: Participants had been on suppressive ART for a median of roughly 8 years. Peripheral blood samples of up to about 180 mL were taken at multiple time points, with the exception of a couple of participants who underwent leukapheresis at a single time point. CMV- and HIV-1 Gag-responding CD4+ T cells were isolated from ART-treated individuals so that antigen-driven clonal expansion of HIV-1-infected cells could be examined. Proviral sequencing was used to assess clonality among infected cells, whereas TCRbeta sequencing gauged the clonality of all cells within each sorted population. For the TCR cluster analysis across participants, about 8 participants were included for CMV and more than five participants for Gag.

The research as a whole found: Enrichment of degenerate expanded CDR3beta sequences was found in antigen-responding cells, suggesting convergent selection of CD4+ responses to CMV and Gag. Restriction of bulk TCR analyses to the rare CMV-responding cells that actually carried HIV-1 proviruses was not possible. Few individuals were included in the study, and only a limited range of antigens was tested. Within the same sorted populations, how oligoclonal the TCRs were correlated with how oligoclonal the proviruses were. Significantly lower TCRbeta richness was observed in CMV- and Gag-responding cells than in anti-CD3/anti-CD28-responding cells, and higher oligoclonality was observed in CMV-responding cells than in CD3/CD28-stimulated and Gag-responding cells.

The immunoSEQ hsTCRB assay version 4 in survey mode was used to sequence TCRbeta repertoires from genomic DNA. For TCRbeta sequencing, genomic DNA was diluted to roughly 9.4 ng/uL, with up to about 1 ug used per sample. On the authors' methods: TCRbeta data were analyzed in ImmunoSeq Analyzer 3.0, with diversity computed on productive nucleotide rearrangements. Using the Immunarch R package, the improved Chao index served to estimate lower-bound TCR diversity and the Gini coefficient served to estimate clonality. When different nucleotide rearrangements encoded the same CDR3beta amino acid sequence, each rearrangement was treated as a distinct clonotype. TCRbeta sequences significantly enriched in antigen-responding cells relative to anti-CD3/anti-CD28-activated cells were identified by differential abundance analysis. Using predicted peptide-MHC specificity as the basis, GLIPH2 grouped TCRs into clusters, both for each participant individually and for the merged data sets that combined participants. TCRdb carries this immuneACCESS record with in-frame sequences only. Its versions omit some clonotypes, under half of them owing to an unresolved V gene in the studies checked, with the rest unexplained. That table furnishes V, J and clone size, whereas the DNA furnished D and trimming. The sample table holds almost 20,000 clones, of which roughly two thirds were seen once. Jointly, the top ten make up 1.5% to 2% of the sample.

This specimen's treatment or condition label, per the study, means: suppressive antiretroviral therapy. A pool of overlapping 15-mer peptides from HIV-1 Gag, at about 0.93 ug per peptide per mL, was used to stimulate the cells. Sorting of responding CD4+ T cells was based on upregulation of both CD40 ligand and CD69. Participants were HIV-1-infected adults who started suppressive ART during chronic infection. Participants had undetectable plasma HIV-1 RNA below 50 copies/mL for at least 4 years. To be included, participants needed a CD4+ T cell count above 400 cells/uL and a positive CMV serology. Before stimulation, PBMCs were isolated using density centrifugation and depleted of CD8+ T cells. For approximately 20 hours, the CD8-depleted PBMCs were stimulated with anti-CD28/CD49d costimulation, a CD40-blocking antibody, and enfuvirtide to prevent new infections. Sorting was done on either a Beckman Coulter MoFlo Legacy or an XDP sorter, and propidium iodide was used to exclude dead cells. Genomic DNA was extracted with the QIAamp DNA Mini Kit for samples above one million cells, otherwise with the Quick-DNA Microprep Kit.

Specimen: CD4+ T cells sorted from PBMCs after roughly 18-hour stimulation, collected from a patient who received antiretroviral therapy. What the cell subset or site label conveys for this sample: CD40L+CD69+ CD4 T cells responding to HIV-1 Gag peptides. Recombination linked TRBV20-1 to TRBJ2-7, with the D gene not confidently named. This sequence was found in an adult woman with HIV who was CMV-seropositive. Here is the DNA: TGCAGTGCTAGAGATGGGTTGGAGCAGTACTTC. This gives the protein CSARDGLEQYF.